The 19 T cell receptor beta chains given below trace back to one sample, sequenced in a study of response to subunit inactivated influenza vaccine. TCRdb recomputed calls from the RT-PCR reads with MiXCR, one row per CDR3 protein. In the table there are 700,000 to 800,000 distinct CDR3 sequences, around a sixth of which are singletons. This sample comprised PBMCs from blood, obtained 5 days after vaccination. The source of these receptors is a man aged 45-65 years who received an inactivated influenza vaccine.

This clonotype has ten or more counts. This chain uses TRBV29-1 with TRBJ2-1; D gene unclear. Germline CDR1 and CDR2: SQVTM and ANQGSEA. The CDR3 covers 12 residues. Trimming removed 2 bases at V and 7 bases at J, with 9 bases between. Written as DNA, the CDR3 is TGCAGCGTTGAATGGTTCGGGAATGAGCAGTTCTTC. Protein sequence: CSVEWFGNEQFF.

This clonotype has just a few counts. The chain combines TRBV20-1 with TRBJ2-7; D is possibly TRBD2 (6 bases). The CDR3 extends over 15 amino acids. Germline values: CDR1 DFQATT, CDR2 SNEGSKA (reference sequence). Trimming pared 6 bases from V and 1 base from J, leaving 19 bases between. The DNA of the CDR3 is TGCAGTGCCCGACCCCCCCTTGGGGGGTCCTACGAGCAGTACTTC. Its translation: CSARPPLGGSYEQYF.

The J gene is TRBJ1-3, the V gene TRBV7-9; possible D gene TRBD1, 5 bases. V was clipped by 1 base and J by 0 bases, with 13 bases between them. Germline V gene data show CDR1 as SEHNR and CDR2 as FQNEAQ (reference sequence). The CDR3 contains 17 residues. DNA for the CDR3: TGTGCCAGCAGCTTAGGCAGGGAAATTCTCTCTGGAAACACCATATATTTT. Its translation: CASSLGREILSGNTIYF.

This clonotype was counted a few times. This chain uses TRBV25-1 with TRBJ2-1, with a tentative D call TRBD2 (5 bases). This CDR3 has 14 residues. The V end lost 3 bases, the J end lost 7 bases, and 13 bases lay between the germline ends. Germline CDR1 is MGHDK and CDR2 is SYGVNS. As DNA, the CDR3 is TGTGCCAGCAGTGAGGTGGGAGAGATGAATGAGCAGTTCTTC. This codes for CASSEVGEMNEQFF.

The CDR3 sequence: CASSKSEQNTGELFF. The CDR3, as DNA: TGTGCCAGCAGCAAATCCGAACAGAACACCGGGGAGCTGTTTTTT. The chain couples TRBV21-1 to TRBJ2-2. TRBV21-1 is a documented pseudogene. The CDR3 runs 15 residues.

This clonotype was observed a handful of times. The chain employs TRBV24-1 and TRBJ1-1, with 7 bases lining up with TRBD1. Germline V gives CDR1 KGHDR, CDR2 SFDVKD. V trimming: 4 bases; J trimming: 5 bases; junction bases outside the gene matches: 3. The CDR3 has 13 residues. The CDR3 region has the DNA TGTGCCACCAGTGAGGCAGGGGGTACTGAAGCTTTCTTT. It yields the protein CATSEAGGTEAFF.

This clonotype was detected a few times. This rearrangement joins TRBV20-1 to TRBJ2-5; D possibly corresponds to TRBD2 (5 bases). V lost 5 bases and J 5 bases, leaving 12 bases between the germline ends. CDR3 length: 12 amino acids. Germline V gene data show CDR1 as DFQATT and CDR2 as SNEGSKA (reference sequence). CDR3 sequence: CSALRSGETQYF. Here the CDR3 DNA reads TGCAGTGCTCTCCGGTCGGGGGAGACCCAGTACTTC.

The sample holds a few counts of this clonotype. V and J are TRBV11-2 and TRBJ1-1; D call uncertain. Trimming removed 5 bases from V and 7 bases from J, with 11 bases in between. Germline lookup yields CDR1 SGHAT and CDR2 FQNNGV. The CDR3 has 12 residues. The CDR3 DNA sequence: TGTGCCAGCAGCGTAGTGGGTCGTGAAGCTTTCTTT. This sequence encodes CASSVVGREAFF. The whole variable domain, remainder taken from reference TRBV11-2 and TRBJ1-1, is EAGVAQSPRYKIIEKRQSVAFWCNPISGHATLYWYQQILGQGPKLLIQFQNNGVVDDSQLPKDRFSAERLKGVDSTLKIQPAKLEDSAVYLCASSVVGREAFFGQGTRLTVV.

This clonotype turned up a few times. V usage is TRBV29-1 and J usage is TRBJ2-4; 11 bases map to TRBD1. After removal of 7 bases from V and 8 bases from J, the junction contained 7 bases not matched to a gene. This CDR3 has 13 residues. Germline V gene lookup returns CDR1 SQVTM and CDR2 ANQGSEA. As DNA, the CDR3 is TGCAGCGCAAGGACAGGGGGCAGGGACATTCAGTACTTC. Amino acid sequence: CSARTGGRDIQYF.

The chain recombines TRBV20-1 with TRBJ1-2; 8 bases map to TRBD1. The CDR3 length is 14 residues. Looked up from germline, CDR1 is DFQATT and CDR2 is SNEGSKA (reference sequence). Trimming at V came to 1 base and at J to 5 bases, leaving 6 bases not matched to a gene. CDR3 residues: CSARVLDREYGYTF. CDR3 in DNA: TGCAGTGCTAGAGTCTTGGACAGGGAGTATGGCTACACCTTC.

This rearrangement joins TRBV7-2 to TRBJ2-3; TRBD2 is a possible D gene (6 bases). The germline gives CDR1 SGHTA, CDR2 FQGNSA. This CDR3 is 14 amino acids long. Trimming left V 3 bases short and J 6 bases short, with 13 bases between. CDR3 nucleotides: TGTGCCAGCAGCTTGGGGGGAATGGGGGATACGCAGTATTTT. As protein: CASSLGGMGDTQYF.

This chain uses TRBV20-1 with TRBJ2-6; D gene unclear. This CDR3 contains 14 residues. Trimming removed 3 bases at V and 2 bases at J, with 8 bases between. The germline V gene has CDR1 DFQATT and CDR2 SNEGSKA (reference sequence). Here the CDR3 reads CSASGDTGANVLTF. The CDR3 DNA follows: TGCAGTGCTAGTGGAGACACTGGGGCCAACGTCCTGACTTTC.

The rearrangement joins TRBV28 to TRBJ2-7, with TRBD1 identical over 12 bases. This CDR3 has 16 residues. V shed 6 bases, J shed 4 bases, and the junction held 10 bases outside the gene matches. CDR1 is MDHEN and CDR2 is SYDVKM in the germline V gene. The CDR3, as DNA: TGTGCCAGCAGCCCAAGTGGGACAGGGGGCTTGTACGAGCAGTACTTC. This gives the protein CASSPSGTGGLYEQYF.

This clonotype was seen only a few times. This chain links TRBV7-6 with TRBJ2-7; D ambiguous. V lost 7 bases and J lost 0, with 13 bases in between. The CDR3 loop spans 14 amino acids. CDR1 is SGHVS and CDR2 is FNYEAQ in the germline V gene. CDR3 sequence: CASTTTESSYEQYF. The CDR3 nucleotides are TGTGCCAGCACCACCACCGAGAGCTCCTACGAGCAGTACTTC.

This rearrangement joins TRBV5-1 to TRBJ2-3, with a weak D call TRBD1 (6 bases). Looked up from germline, CDR1 is SGHRS and CDR2 is YFSETQ. V lost 7 bases to trimming and J lost 0 bases, with 15 bases between them. The CDR3 covers 15 residues. CDR3 sequence (DNA): TGCGCCAGCTCCCTGGACAGCCCTAGCACAGATACGCAGTATTTT. Translating gives CASSLDSPSTDTQYF.

The rearrangement joins TRBV7-9 to TRBJ2-1; D perhaps matches TRBD1 (7 bases). V lost 6 bases and J 5 bases, leaving 23 bases between the germline ends. This CDR3 has 17 residues. Per germline, CDR1 SEHNR and CDR2 FQNEAQ (reference sequence). CDR3 in DNA: TGTGCCAGCAGTTATGCCGGGCGGGACAGTGGTCACAATGAGCAGTTCTTC. Amino acid sequence: CASSYAGRDSGHNEQFF. Supplemented by reference TRBV7-9 and TRBJ2-1, the full variable domain reads DTGVSQNPRHKITKRGQNVTFRCDPISEHNRLYWYRQTLGQGPEFLTYFQNEAQLEKSRLLSDRFSAERPKGSFSTLEIQRTEQGDSAMYLCASSYAGRDSGHNEQFFGPGTRLTVL.

At least ten counts were recorded for this clonotype. V is TRBV7-2 and J is TRBJ2-1, with D maybe TRBD1 (6 bases). Germline CDR1 is SGHTA and CDR2 is FQGNSA. Trimming stripped 5 bases from V and 2 bases from J, with 13 bases between. CDR3 length: 15 residues. CDR3 loop: CASSLRGTTYNEQFF. In DNA form, the CDR3 reads TGTGCCAGCAGCCTTAGGGGGACCACCTACAATGAGCAGTTCTTC.

This clonotype was found many times. This rearrangement joins TRBV7-2 to TRBJ1-5; unclear D gene. Deletions cut 2 bases from V and 5 bases from J, with 10 bases between. The CDR3 has 14 amino acids. In germline, CDR1 is SGHTA, CDR2 FQGNSA. The CDR3 DNA reads TGTGCCAGCAGCTTACAGGTCGGGTATCAGCCCCAGCATTTT. This encodes CASSLQVGYQPQHF.

The V gene is TRBV6-1, the J gene TRBJ2-2, with a possible D match to TRBD2 (6 bases). V lost 8 bases to trimming and J lost 0 bases, with 13 bases between them. This CDR3 comprises 15 residues. Per the germline V gene, CDR1 is MNHNS and CDR2 is SASEGT. The DNA for the CDR3 is TGTGCCAGCGCCGGAGTAGCGGCGAACACCGGGGAGCTGTTTTTT. Its protein is CASAGVAANTGELFF.